The following is a T cell receptor (beta chain) sequence with its context. The source of the sample is a study of PD-1 blockade in mismatch repair-deficient tumors. CDR1 SGHRS and CDR2 YFSETQ come from the germline V gene. CDR3 length: 16 residues. Trimming took 4 bases from V and 7 from J, leaving 21 bases between them. Measured with immunoSEQ multiplex PCR; TCRdb has only the in-frame clones, and not every one. The sample consists of 100,000 to 150,000 clones, roughly 86% of them appearing once. This chain uses TRBV5-1 with TRBJ2-1; TRBD2 might be the D (5 bases). The clonotype originates from an adult with mismatch repair-deficient cancer. Material: peripheral blood, obtained 44 weeks after starting pembrolizumab. The CDR3 DNA reads as TGCGCCAGCAGCCCCATTATTTCTGCGGGTCGGAATGAGCAGTTCTTC. It specifies CASSPIISAGRNEQFF.